This note documents a single TCR beta chain sequence. The antigen remains undetermined. PCR was performed using 60 Vbeta and 13 Jbeta primers. Generated by immunoSEQ multiplex PCR, the TCRdb table keeps only in-frame clones and is missing some. The sample table sets out some 110,000 clones. The sample belongs to a study of cytomegalovirus exposure and HLA in healthy donors. Overall study results and limits: Immune exposure data for these donors was limited to CMV serostatus. An assumption of roughly uniform sequencing depth across donors underlay the presence/absence analyses. According to the study, 180 or so TCR beta chains were cytomegalovirus-associated.

CDR1 is SGHAT and CDR2 is FQNNGV in the germline V gene. There are 15 residues in the CDR3. Trimming cost V 9 bases and J 0 bases, with 15 bases left between them. Nominally healthy donors provided the samples, though records likely missed some immune exposures. The gene calls are TRBV11-2 and TRBJ2-1; no definite D call. Sequencing was performed on PBMCs. This TCR came from a man aged 30 to 39 in good health and CMV-seronegative. Written as DNA, the CDR3 is TGTGCCAGTGGTCCGAGGTTGAGCTCCTACAATGAGCAGTTCTTC. Translated: CASGPRLSSYNEQFF.